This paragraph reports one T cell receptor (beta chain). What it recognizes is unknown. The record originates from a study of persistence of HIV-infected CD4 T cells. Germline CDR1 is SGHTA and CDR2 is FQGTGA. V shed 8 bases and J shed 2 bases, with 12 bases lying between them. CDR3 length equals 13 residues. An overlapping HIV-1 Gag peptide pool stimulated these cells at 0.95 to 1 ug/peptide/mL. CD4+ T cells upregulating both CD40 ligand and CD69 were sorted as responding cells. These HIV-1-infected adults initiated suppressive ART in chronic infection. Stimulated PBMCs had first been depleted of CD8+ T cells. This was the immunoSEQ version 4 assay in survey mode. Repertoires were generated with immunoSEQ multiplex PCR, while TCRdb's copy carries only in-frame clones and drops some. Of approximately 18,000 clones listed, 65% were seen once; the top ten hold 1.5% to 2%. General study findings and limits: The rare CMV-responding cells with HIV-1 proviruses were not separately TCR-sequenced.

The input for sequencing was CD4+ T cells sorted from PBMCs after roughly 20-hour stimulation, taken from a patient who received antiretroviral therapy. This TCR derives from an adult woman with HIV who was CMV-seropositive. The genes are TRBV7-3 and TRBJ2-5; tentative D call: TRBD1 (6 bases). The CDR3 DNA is TGTGCCAGCTCTCTTGACAGGCAAGAGACCCAGTACTTC. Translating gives CASSLDRQETQYF.